This T cell receptor beta chain was sequenced in a study of blood T cell repertoires in COVID-19. Study summary: Specimens from acute and convalescent COVID-19 originated in the United States, Italy and Spain.

In Cohort 3, a recovered donor had either two negative PCRs, clearance, or symptom resolution. Germline trimming cut 7 bases from V and 3 bases from J; bases unmatched to any gene: 7. The CDR3 length is 13 residues. Germline assignment: CDR1 SQVTM and CDR2 ANQGSEA. Produced via immunoSEQ multiplex PCR; TCRdb's table is partial and in-frame only. Here the sample spans over 200,000 clones, around nine tenths being singletons. The clonotype originates from a man aged 25-45 years who had recovered from COVID-19. The chain couples TRBV29-1 to TRBJ1-2; 8 positions agree with TRBD1. The sequencing sample was made of PBMCs or T cells enriched from blood (not recorded which). The DNA of the CDR3 is TGCAGCGCCGGGGACAGGAGTGACTATGGCTACACCTTC. This translates into CSAGDRSDYGYTF.